This T cell receptor (beta chain) was recovered during a study of T cells in Graves' hyperthyroidism and ophthalmopathy. Study results and caveats: Ophthalmopathy was separated from stable hyperthyroidism by a 13 V-J model.

This clonotype appeared a few times. Its antigen is unknown. The CDR3 runs 15 residues. Per the germline V gene, CDR1 is LNHNV and CDR2 is YYDKDF (reference sequence). With 3 bases removed from V and 2 bases from J, the gap between germline ends came to 14 bases. It was RNA transcripts that yielded the amplified TCR beta CDR3 regions. During a first-round RT-PCR of the TCR CDR3, the HTBI primer set was used. TCRdb reanalysed the multiplex PCR reads using MiXCR and keeps one entry per CDR3 protein. This sample has 400,000 to 500,000 distinct CDR3 sequences, with around 14% found just once. Participants, patients aged 18 to 65, had newly diagnosed hyperthyroidism with a duration under 2 months. Every diagnosis used clinical symptoms, serum thyroxine and TRAb, thyroid ultrasound and orbital computed tomography.

The chain carries TRBV15 and TRBJ2-7; tentatively, D is TRBD2 (5 bases). Sequencing input: blood. This TCR was sampled from a woman aged 18-35 years with Graves' hyperthyroidism. CDR3 in amino acids: CATSRAGIRTYEQYF. As DNA, the CDR3 is TGTGCCACCAGCAGGGCCGGGATCCGGACCTACGAGCAGTACTTC.